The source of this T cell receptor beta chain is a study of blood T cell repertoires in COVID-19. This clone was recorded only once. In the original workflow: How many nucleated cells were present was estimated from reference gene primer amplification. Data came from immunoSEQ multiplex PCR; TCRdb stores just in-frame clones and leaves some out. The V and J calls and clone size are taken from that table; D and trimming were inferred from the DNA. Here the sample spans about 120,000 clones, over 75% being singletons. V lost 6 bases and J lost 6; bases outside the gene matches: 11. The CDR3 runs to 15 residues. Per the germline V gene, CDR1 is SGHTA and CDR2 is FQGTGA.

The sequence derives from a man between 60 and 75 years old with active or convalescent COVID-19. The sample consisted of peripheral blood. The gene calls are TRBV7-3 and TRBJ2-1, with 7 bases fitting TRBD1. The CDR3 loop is CASSRINRGSNEQFF. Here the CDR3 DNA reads TGTGCCAGCAGTCGAATAAACAGGGGTTCCAATGAGCAGTTCTTC. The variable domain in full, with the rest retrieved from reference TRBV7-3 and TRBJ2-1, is GAGVSQTPSNKVTEKGKYVELRCDPISGHTALYWYRQSLGQGPEFLIYFQGTGAADDSGLPNDRFFAVRPEGSVSTLKIQRTERGDSAVYLCASSRINRGSNEQFFGPGTRLTVL.